This T cell receptor (beta chain) stems from a study of T cell responses to AZD1222 COVID-19 vaccine. Germline V gives CDR1 SGHAT, CDR2 FQDESV (reference sequence). CDR3 length equals 16 residues. The V and J ends lost 3 bases and 8 bases, in that order; junction bases with no gene match: 6. The assay was immunoSEQ multiplex PCR, and TCRdb's table has in-frame clones only and misses some. Here the sample spans more than 70,000 clones, under 95% being singletons. Sequences were derived from peripheral blood, sampled on day 0 of AZD1222 vaccination. This chain uses TRBV11-1 with TRBJ2-1; 14 bases match TRBD2. This clonotype was sampled from an adult in good health. This CDR3 reads CASSFGLAGGFDEQFF. The CDR3 nucleotides are TGTGCCAGCAGCTTTGGACTAGCGGGGGGTTTCGATGAGCAGTTCTTC.